One T cell receptor beta chain is described in this entry. This specimen belongs to a study of blood T cells in healthy people across ages. Through a sample-barcoded 5' primer and a J-beta primer mix, a second PCR was run for roughly 6 to 12 cycles. TCRdb re-called the 5' RACE reads with MiXCR, one entry per CDR3 protein. The sample holds about 1.5 million distinct CDR3 sequences, approximately 43% seen once. CDR3 size: 16 residues. Germline assignment: CDR1 DFQATT and CDR2 SNEGSKA (reference sequence). V lost 0 bases and J lost 0, with 14 bases in between. This sequence was found in a woman aged 18-29 years in good health. Input material: blood. The V and J genes are TRBV20-1 and TRBJ2-5; D call uncertain. The CDR3 region is CSARDVFGWYQETQYF. CDR3 coding DNA: TGCAGTGCTAGAGACGTCTTTGGGTGGTACCAAGAGACCCAGTACTTC.